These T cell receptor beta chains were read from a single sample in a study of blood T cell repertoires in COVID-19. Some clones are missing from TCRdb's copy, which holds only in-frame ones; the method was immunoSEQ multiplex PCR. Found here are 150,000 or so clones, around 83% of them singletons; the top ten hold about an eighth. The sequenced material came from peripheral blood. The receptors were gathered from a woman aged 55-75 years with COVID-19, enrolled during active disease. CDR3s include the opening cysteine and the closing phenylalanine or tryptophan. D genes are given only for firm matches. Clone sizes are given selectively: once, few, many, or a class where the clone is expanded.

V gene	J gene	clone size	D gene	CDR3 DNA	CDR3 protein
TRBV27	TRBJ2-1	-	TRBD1	TGTGCCAGCAGTTTACTCGGGACAGGGATCAACAATGAGCAGTTCTTC	CASSLLGTGINNEQFF
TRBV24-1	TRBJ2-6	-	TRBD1	TGTGCCACCAGCGGGACAGGGAGTAACGTCCTGACTTTC	CATSGTGSNVLTF
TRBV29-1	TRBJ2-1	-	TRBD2	TGCAGCGCCCCTATACTAGCGACGAGCTCCTACAATGAGCAGTTCTTC	CSAPILATSSYNEQFF
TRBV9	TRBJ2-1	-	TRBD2	TGTGCCAGCAGTGTCCTTAGCGGGGGATACAATGAGCAGTTCTTC	CASSVLSGGYNEQFF
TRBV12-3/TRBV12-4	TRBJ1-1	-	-	TGTGCCAGCAGTTTAGAGCGGGGTCCTGAAGCTTTCTTT	CASSLERGPEAFF
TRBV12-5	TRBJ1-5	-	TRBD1	TGTGCTAGTGGTTTAGAGGGACAGGCATCGCCCCAGCATTTT	CASGLEGQASPQHF
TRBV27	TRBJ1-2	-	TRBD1	TGTGCCAGCAGTTTCGGACAGGTGGGCTATGGCTACACCTTC	CASSFGQVGYGYTF
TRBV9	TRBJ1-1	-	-	TGTGCCAGCAGCTCTGGGGCTAGCACTGAAGCTTTCTTT	CASSSGASTEAFF
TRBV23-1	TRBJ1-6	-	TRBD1	TGCGCCAGCAAGACAGGGGGCGCAGATAATTCACCCCTCCACTTT	CASKTGGADNSPLHF
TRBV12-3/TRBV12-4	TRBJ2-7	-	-	TGTGCCAGCAGTACCGACACCTCCTACGAGCAGTACTTC	CASSTDTSYEQYF
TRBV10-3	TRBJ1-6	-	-	TGTGCCATCAGAGACTCCGGCTCGGCTAATTCACCCCTCCACTTT	CAIRDSGSANSPLHF
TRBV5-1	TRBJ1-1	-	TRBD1	TGCGCCAGCAGCGCCGGGACAGGGAGGTACACTGAAGCTTTCTTT	CASSAGTGRYTEAFF
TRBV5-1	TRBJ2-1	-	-	TGCGCCAGCAGCCTAGGACTTAACAATGAGCAGTTCTTC	CASSLGLNNEQFF
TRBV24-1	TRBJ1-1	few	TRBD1	TGTGCCACCAGTGGAGGGGACAGGAAAGGGAACACTGAAGCTTTCTTT	CATSGGDRKGNTEAFF
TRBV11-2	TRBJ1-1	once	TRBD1	TGTGCCAGCAGCCCGAGCCGGGACAGGGTTAGGATGCACACTGAAGCTTTCTTT	CASSPSRDRVRMHTEAFF
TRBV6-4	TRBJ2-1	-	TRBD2	TGTGCCAGCAGCATGACTAGCGAACCCTACAATGAGCAGTTCTTC	CASSMTSEPYNEQFF
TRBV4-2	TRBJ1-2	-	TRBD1	TGTGCCAGCAGCCAATCCTTAGACAGGGCCGGGGGCTACACCTTC	CASSQSLDRAGGYTF
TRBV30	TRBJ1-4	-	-	TGTGCCTGGAGTGGCGGCAGGGCTTATGAAAAACTGTTTTTT	CAWSGGRAYEKLFF
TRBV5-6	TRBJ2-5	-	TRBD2	TGTGCCAGCAGCTGGGAAGCGGGGCGAGGGGAGACCCAGTACTTC	CASSWEAGRGETQYF
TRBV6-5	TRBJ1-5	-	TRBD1	TGTGCCAGCAGTAACAGGGGTTACGGTCAGCCCCAGCATTTT	CASSNRGYGQPQHF
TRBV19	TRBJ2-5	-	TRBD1	TGTGCCAGTAGTGTTAGCTGGGACAGGGGTCGGCAAGAGACCCAGTACTTC	CASSVSWDRGRQETQYF
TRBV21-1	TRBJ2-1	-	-	TGTGCCAGCAGCAGAAAAGGAAGGGGACAGCTCTACAATGAGCAGTTCTTC	CASSRKGRGQLYNEQFF
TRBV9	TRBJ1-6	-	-	TGTGCCAGCAGCGTAGCTGACAGCTCCTATAATTCACCCCTCCACTTT	CASSVADSSYNSPLHF
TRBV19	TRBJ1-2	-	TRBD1	TGTGCCAGTAGCGACAGGGGGCTTTGGGGCTACACCTTC	CASSDRGLWGYTF
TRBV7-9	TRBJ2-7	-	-	TGTGCCAGCAGCTCCCTAGGACAGCTGAAGTTC	CASSSLGQLKF
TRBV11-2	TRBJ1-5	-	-	TGTGCCAGCAGAAGAGATCAGCCCCAGCATTTT	CASRRDQPQHF
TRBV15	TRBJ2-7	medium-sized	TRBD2	TGTGCCACCAGCGGGGAACTAGCGGAAAGACCCTACGAGCAGTACTTC	CATSGELAERPYEQYF
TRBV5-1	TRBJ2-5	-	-	TGCGCCAGCAGCGTCAATGGAGGGCAAGAGACCCAGTACTTC	CASSVNGGQETQYF
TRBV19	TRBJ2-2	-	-	TGTGCCAGTAGTATTGGGGCCACCGGGGAGCTGTTTTTT	CASSIGATGELFF
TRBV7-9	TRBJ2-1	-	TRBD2	TGTGCCAGCAGCGATATTAGCGGGGGCCACAATGAGCAGTTCTTC	CASSDISGGHNEQFF
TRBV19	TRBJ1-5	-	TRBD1	TGTGCCACGGACAGGGGATCCATTAGGGGCCATCAGCCCCAGCATTTT	CATDRGSIRGHQPQHF
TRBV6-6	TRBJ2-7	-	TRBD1	TGTGCCAGCAAAAGGGACAGGGGGGGTGAGCAGTACTTC	CASKRDRGGEQYF
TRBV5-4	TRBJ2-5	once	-	TGTGCCAGCAGCTTGTTTCTGGCCAACCAAGAGACCCAGTACTTC	CASSLFLANQETQYF
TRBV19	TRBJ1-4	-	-	TGTGCCAGTAGTATTCGAGAGGGAACTAATGAAAAACTGTTTTTT	CASSIREGTNEKLFF
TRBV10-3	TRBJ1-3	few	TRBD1	TGTGCCATCAGTGACCGACGACAGGGGGCGACTGGAAACACCATATATTTT	CAISDRRQGATGNTIYF
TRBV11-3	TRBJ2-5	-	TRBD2	TGTGCCAGCAGCGTTAGCGGGGGGCAAGAGACCCAGTACTTC	CASSVSGGQETQYF
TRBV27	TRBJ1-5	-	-	TGTGCCAGCAGTCCACATTCCTTGGGCAGGGCCAATCAGCCCCAGCATTTT	CASSPHSLGRANQPQHF